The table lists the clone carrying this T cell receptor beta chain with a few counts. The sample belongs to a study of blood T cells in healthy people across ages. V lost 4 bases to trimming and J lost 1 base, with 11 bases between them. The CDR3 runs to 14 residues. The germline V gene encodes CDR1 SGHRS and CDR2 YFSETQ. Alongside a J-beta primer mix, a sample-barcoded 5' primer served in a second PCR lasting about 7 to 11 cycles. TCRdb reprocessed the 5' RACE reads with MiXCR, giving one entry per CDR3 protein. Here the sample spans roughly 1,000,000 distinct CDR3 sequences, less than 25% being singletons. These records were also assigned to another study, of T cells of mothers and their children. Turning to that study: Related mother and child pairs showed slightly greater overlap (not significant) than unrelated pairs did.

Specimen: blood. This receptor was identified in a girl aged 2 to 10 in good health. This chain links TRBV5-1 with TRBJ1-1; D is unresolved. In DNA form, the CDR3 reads TGCGCCAGCAGCACGATCCCGGGGAACACTGAAGCTTTCTTT. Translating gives CASSTIPGNTEAFF.